This T cell receptor (beta chain) came from a study of human T cells and chemical hapten exposure. Whole-study results and caveats: Relative to control repertoires, expanded TCRs gave rise to significantly more large CDR3 similarity clusters.

Remarks on this clonotype: Its antigen is not identified. This sequence may be a read error, since a much larger clone differs from it by one base.

Methods used by the authors: There were a median of approximately 96,000 TCRs per sample, with a range from 23,224 to 690,600. TCRdb re-called the RACE reads with MiXCR, one entry per CDR3 protein. TCRdb, not the original authors, processed these V and J calls. The sample lists about 42,000 distinct CDR3 sequences, 8% to 9% occurring once. Time point in this sample: patch test 2, 6 weeks after DPC sensitization. Treatment specified: therapeutic diphenylcyclopropenone sensitization with weekly scalp DPC. This CDR3 has 14 residues. The germline V gene encodes CDR1 MGHRA and CDR2 YSYEKL. The sequence came from a woman aged 40 to 49 with alopecia areata. Some clones in this sample may be carry-over from other donors' samples. Sequencing used whole blood, obtained in connection with sensitization to the hapten diphenylcyclopropenone (DPC). The chain is built from TRBV4-1 and TRBJ1-2, with 7 bases matching TRBD1. The CDR3 sequence is CANSQDRVLSGYTF. In DNA, the CDR3 is TGCGCCAACAGCCAAGACAGGGTCCTATCCGGCTACACCTTC.